Listed here is a single T cell receptor beta chain. Using immunoSEQ multiplex PCR, the repertoire was profiled, and TCRdb retains in-frame clones only, with some absent. The repertoire has approximately 110,000 clones, approximately 89% of them found once; the top ten carry around 7.6%. With 2 bases clipped from V and 0 bases from J, the junction kept 4 bases outside the gene matches. Germline assignment: CDR1 KGHSH and CDR2 LQKENI. CDR3 size: 16 residues. These data originate in a study of control samples from healthy donors and cancer patients. The origin of this receptor is a woman aged 18 to 35 in good health. The sequencing input was blood. J is TRBJ1-3 and V is TRBV18; 7 bases line up with TRBD1. CDR3 sequence (DNA): TGTGCCAGCTCACCAGATACAGGGGTCTCTGGAAACACCATATATTTT. Translation gives CASSPDTGVSGNTIYF.